This T cell receptor (beta chain) emerged from a study of tumor and adjacent non-tumor tissue in lung cancer. The template was RNA from unsorted bulk tissue. CDR1 and CDR2 (germline): SQVTM, ANQGSEA. Trimming at V came to 7 bases and at J to 6 bases, leaving 19 bases not matched to a gene. The CDR3 loop spans 16 amino acids. A modified ARM-PCR protocol with three rounds of nested PCR amplified TCRbeta. Using its own MiXCR run on the multiplex PCR reads, TCRdb lists one record per CDR3 protein. The data show 76,000 or so distinct CDR3 sequences, 65% to 75% seen once. Study-wide results and limits: In normal lung, the top 100 clones were significantly more dominant than in tumor. Significantly higher TCR diversity was found in tumor than normal lung.

Remarks on this clonotype: Antigen unknown.

The TCR was taken from a woman between 65 and 79 years old with non-small cell lung cancer. What was sequenced was lung tumor tissue. The genes are TRBV29-1 and TRBJ2-3, with 7 bases identical to TRBD2. In DNA form, the CDR3 reads TGCAGCGCCCGTACCCATGGGAACGGGAGGTCTGATACGCAGTATTTT. Protein product: CSARTHGNGRSDTQYF.